This T cell receptor beta chain stems from a study of blood T cells in healthy people across ages. Using a J-beta primer mix together with a sample-barcoded 5' primer, a second PCR was run for roughly 7 to 12 cycles. TCRdb itself ran the 5' RACE reads through MiXCR, one entry per CDR3 protein. The table shows 600,000 or so distinct CDR3 sequences, with about 28% occurring only once. Those donating, healthy Caucasian individuals from Russia, were aged about 6 to 100. As for this clonotype: Mismatch with germline at one junction end may stem from a read error.

The CDR3 consists of 14 residues. Per germline, CDR1 SGHAT and CDR2 FQDESV (reference sequence). V gene TRBV11-1 combines with J gene TRBJ1-1; D not resolved. The TCR comes from an elderly woman in good health. The sample taken for sequencing was blood. DNA for the CDR3: TGTGCCAGCAGTTTAGATATGGGCCCGACTGAAGCTTTCTTT. It translates to CASSLDMGPTEAFF.